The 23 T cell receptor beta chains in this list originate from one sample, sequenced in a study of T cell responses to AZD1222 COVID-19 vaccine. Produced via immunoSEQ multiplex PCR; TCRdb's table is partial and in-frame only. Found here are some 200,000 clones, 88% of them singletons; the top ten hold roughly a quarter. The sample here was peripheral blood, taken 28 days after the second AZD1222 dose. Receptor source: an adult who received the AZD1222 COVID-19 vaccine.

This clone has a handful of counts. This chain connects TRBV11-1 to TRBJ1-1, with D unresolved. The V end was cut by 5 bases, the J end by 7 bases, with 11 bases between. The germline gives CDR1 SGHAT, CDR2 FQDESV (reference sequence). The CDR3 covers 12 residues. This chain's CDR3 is CASSTSGFEAFF. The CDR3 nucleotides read TGTGCCAGCAGCACTTCCGGGTTTGAAGCTTTCTTT.

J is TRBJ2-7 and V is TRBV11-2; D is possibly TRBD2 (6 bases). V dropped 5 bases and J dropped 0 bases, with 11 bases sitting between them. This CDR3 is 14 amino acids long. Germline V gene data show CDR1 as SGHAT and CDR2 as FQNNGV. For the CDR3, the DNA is TGTGCCAGCAGCCGCGGGGAGCGCTCCTACGAGCAGTACTTC. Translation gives CASSRGERSYEQYF. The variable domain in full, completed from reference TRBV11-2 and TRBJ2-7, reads EAGVAQSPRYKIIEKRQSVAFWCNPISGHATLYWYQQILGQGPKLLIQFQNNGVVDDSQLPKDRFSAERLKGVDSTLKIQPAKLEDSAVYLCASSRGERSYEQYFGPGTRLTVT.

DNA for the CDR3: TGTGCCACCAGTGACCCCGGGAGAGCGGGAGTTTCAGAGACCCAGTACTTC. It specifies CATSDPGRAGVSETQYF. The rearrangement links TRBV24-1 to TRBJ2-5; 8 bases align to TRBD2. Germline CDR1 and CDR2: KGHDR and SFDVKD. The V gene end was trimmed by 4 bases and the J gene end by 4 bases; junction bases not matched to a gene: 13. The CDR3 is made up of 17 amino acids.

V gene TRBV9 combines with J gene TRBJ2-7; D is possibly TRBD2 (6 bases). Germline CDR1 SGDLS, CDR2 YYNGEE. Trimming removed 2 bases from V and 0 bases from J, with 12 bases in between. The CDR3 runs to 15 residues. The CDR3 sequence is CASSVQGSGSYEQYF. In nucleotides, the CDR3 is TGTGCCAGCAGCGTTCAGGGTAGCGGCTCCTACGAGCAGTACTTC.

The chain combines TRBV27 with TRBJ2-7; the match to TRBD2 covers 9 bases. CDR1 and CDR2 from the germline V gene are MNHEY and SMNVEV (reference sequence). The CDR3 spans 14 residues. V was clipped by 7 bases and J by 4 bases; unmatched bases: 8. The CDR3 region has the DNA TGTGCCAGCACCAGGAGTAGCGGGGGATACGAGCAGTACTTC. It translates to CASTRSSGGYEQYF.

The CDR3 reads CAVRRELGQYEQYF. CDR3 bases: TGTGCCGTCCGGAGGGAGCTCGGTCAATACGAGCAGTACTTC. The chain couples TRBV10-3 to TRBJ2-7; D might be TRBD2 (6 bases). The CDR3 is 14 residues long. V was shortened by 11 bases and J by 4 bases, with 21 bases between the two germline ends. From germline, CDR1 is ENHRY and CDR2 SYGVKD.

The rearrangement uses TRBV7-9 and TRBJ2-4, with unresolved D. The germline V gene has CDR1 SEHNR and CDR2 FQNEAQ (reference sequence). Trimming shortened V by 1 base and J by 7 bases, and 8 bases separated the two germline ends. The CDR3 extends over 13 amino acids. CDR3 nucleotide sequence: TGTGCCAGCAGCTTAGTCCCTCGGAACATTCAGTACTTC. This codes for CASSLVPRNIQYF.

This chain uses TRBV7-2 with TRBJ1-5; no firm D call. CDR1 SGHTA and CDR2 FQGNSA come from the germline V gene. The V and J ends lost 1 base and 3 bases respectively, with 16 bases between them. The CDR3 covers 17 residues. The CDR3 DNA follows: TGTGCCAGCAGCTTAGATCCGGTCTCGGTGGCCAATCAGCCCCAGCATTTT. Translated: CASSLDPVSVANQPQHF.

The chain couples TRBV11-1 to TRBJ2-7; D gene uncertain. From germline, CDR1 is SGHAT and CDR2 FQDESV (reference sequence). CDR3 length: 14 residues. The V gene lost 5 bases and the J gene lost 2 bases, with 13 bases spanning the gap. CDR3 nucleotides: TGTGCCAGCAGCCCCAGAACACGGACCTACGAGCAGTACTTC. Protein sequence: CASSPRTRTYEQYF.

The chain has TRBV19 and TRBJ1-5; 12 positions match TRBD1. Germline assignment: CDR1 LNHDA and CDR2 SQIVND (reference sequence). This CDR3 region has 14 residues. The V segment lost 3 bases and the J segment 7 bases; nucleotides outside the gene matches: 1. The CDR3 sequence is CASSMGTGGQPQHF. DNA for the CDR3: TGTGCCAGTAGTATGGGGACAGGGGGCCAGCCCCAGCATTTT.

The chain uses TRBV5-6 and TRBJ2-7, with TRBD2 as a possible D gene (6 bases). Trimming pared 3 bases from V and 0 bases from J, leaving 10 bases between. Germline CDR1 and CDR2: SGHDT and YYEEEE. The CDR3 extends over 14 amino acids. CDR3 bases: TGTGCCAGCAGCTACCCCGGGGGCTCCTACGAGCAGTACTTC. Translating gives CASSYPGGSYEQYF.

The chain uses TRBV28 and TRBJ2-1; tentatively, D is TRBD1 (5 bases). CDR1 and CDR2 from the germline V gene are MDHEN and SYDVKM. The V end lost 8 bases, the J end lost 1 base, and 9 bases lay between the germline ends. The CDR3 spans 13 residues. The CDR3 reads CASHQGSYNEQFF. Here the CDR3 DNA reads TGTGCCAGCCACCAGGGATCCTACAATGAGCAGTTCTTC.

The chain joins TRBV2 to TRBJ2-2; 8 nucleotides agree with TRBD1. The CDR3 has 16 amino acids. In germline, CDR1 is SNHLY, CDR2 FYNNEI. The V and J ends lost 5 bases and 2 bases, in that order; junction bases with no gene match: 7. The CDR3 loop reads CASSKAGTGNTGELFF. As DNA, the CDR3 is TGTGCCAGCAGTAAGGCCGGGACAGGAAACACCGGGGAGCTGTTTTTT.

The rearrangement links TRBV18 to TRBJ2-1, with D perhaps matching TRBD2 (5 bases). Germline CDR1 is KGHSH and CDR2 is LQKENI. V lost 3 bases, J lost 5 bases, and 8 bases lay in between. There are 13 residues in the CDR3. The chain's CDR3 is CASSPTGNNEQFF. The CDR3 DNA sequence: TGTGCCAGCTCACCCACGGGAAACAATGAGCAGTTCTTC. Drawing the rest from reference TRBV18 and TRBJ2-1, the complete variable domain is NAGVMQNPRHLVRRRGQEARLRCSPMKGHSHVYWYRQLPEEGLKFMVYLQKENIIDESGMPKERFSAEFPKEGPSILRIQQVVRGDSAAYFCASSPTGNNEQFFGPGTRLTVL.

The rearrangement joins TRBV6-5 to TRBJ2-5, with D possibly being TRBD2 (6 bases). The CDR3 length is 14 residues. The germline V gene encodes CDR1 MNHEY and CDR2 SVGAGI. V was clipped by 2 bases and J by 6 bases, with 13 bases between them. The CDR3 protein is CASSYGGTAQTQYF. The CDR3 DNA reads TGTGCCAGCAGTTACGGAGGGACCGCGCAGACCCAGTACTTC.

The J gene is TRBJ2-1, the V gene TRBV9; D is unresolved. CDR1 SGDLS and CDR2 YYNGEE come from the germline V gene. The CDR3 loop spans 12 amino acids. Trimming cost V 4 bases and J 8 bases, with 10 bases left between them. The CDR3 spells CASSPNKDEQFF. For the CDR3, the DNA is TGTGCCAGCAGCCCTAATAAGGATGAGCAGTTCTTC.

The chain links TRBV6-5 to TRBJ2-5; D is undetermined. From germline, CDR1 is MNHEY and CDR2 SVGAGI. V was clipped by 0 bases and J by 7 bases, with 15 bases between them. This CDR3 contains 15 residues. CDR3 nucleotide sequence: TGTGCCAGCAGTTACTCAGGGCCCGCCCGGGCGACCCAGTACTTC. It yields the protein CASSYSGPARATQYF.

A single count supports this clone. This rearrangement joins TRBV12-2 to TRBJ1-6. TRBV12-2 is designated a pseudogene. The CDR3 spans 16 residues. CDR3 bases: TGTGCAAGTCGCTTAGCCAGACTGGCGCTGGGGACACCCCTCCACTTT. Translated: CASRLARLALGTPLHF.

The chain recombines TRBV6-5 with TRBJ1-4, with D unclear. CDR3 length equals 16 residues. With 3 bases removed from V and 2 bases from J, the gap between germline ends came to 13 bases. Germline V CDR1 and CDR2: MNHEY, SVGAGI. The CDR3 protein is CASSYGVGVTNEKLFF. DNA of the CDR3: TGTGCCAGCAGTTATGGCGTTGGGGTGACTAATGAAAAACTGTTTTTT.

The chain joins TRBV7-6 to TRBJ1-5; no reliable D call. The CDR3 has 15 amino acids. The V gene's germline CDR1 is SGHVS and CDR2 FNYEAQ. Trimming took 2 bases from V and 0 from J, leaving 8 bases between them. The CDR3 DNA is TGTGCCAGCAGCTTAAACGGAGATAGCAATCAGCCCCAGCATTTT. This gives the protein CASSLNGDSNQPQHF.

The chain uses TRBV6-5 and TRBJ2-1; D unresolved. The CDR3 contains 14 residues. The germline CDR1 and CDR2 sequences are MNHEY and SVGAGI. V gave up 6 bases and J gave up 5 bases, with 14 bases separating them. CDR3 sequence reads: CASRKPGRNNEQFF. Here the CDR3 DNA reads TGTGCCAGCAGGAAACCCGGACGGAACAATGAGCAGTTCTTC.

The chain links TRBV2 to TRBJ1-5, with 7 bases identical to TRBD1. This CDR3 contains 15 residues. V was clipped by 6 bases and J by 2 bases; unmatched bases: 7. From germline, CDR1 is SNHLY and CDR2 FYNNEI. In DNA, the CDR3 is TGTGCCAGCAGGAGGGGGACAGATCGCAATCAGCCCCAGCATTTT. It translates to CASRRGTDRNQPQHF. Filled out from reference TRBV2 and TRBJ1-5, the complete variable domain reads EPEVTQTPSHQVTQMGQEVILRCVPISNHLYFYWYRQILGQKVEFLVSFYNNEISEKSEIFDDQFSVERPDGSNFTLKIRSTKLEDSAMYFCASRRGTDRNQPQHFGDGTRLSIL.

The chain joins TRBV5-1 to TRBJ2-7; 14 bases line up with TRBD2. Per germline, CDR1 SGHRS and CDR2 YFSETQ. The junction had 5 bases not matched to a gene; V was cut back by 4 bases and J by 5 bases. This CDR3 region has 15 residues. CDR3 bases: TGCGCCAGCAGCCCAGGGGGACTAGCGGGAGACGAGCAGTACTTC. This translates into CASSPGGLAGDEQYF.